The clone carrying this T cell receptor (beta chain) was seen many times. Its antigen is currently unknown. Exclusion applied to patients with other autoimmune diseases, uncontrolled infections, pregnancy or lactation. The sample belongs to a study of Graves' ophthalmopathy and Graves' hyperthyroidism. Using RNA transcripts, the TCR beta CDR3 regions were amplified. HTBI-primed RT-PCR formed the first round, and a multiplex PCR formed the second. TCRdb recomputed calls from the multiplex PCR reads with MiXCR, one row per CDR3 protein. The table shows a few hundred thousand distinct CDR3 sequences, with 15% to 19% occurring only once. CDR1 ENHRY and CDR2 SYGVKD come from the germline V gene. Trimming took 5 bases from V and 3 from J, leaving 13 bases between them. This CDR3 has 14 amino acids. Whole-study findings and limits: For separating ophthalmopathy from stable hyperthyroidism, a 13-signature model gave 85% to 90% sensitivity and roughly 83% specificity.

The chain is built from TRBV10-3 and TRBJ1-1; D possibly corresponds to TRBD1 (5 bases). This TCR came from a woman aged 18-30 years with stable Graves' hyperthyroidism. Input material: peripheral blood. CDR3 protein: CAISFGGEHTEAFF. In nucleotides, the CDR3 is TGTGCCATCAGTTTCGGGGGGGAACACACTGAAGCTTTCTTT.